This T cell receptor (beta chain) was observed in a study of graft-versus-host responses after intestinal transplantation. In regard to this clone: Its specificity is unknown.

Libraries were prepared by immunoSEQ multiplex PCR; TCRdb keeps only in-frame clonotypes and omits some of them. Of about 81,000 clones listed, around 90% are singletons. The germline gives CDR1 SNHLY, CDR2 FYNNEI. The CDR3 covers 16 residues. The V segment lost 6 bases and the J segment 5 bases; nucleotides outside the gene matches: 10. The TCR originated in a human donor who received an intestinal transplant. Sequenced here: unstimulated CD4+ T cells sorted from spleen or lymph node cells, sampled before intestinal transplant. The chain links TRBV2 to TRBJ2-1, with 10 bases fitting TRBD2. The CDR3 reads CASSVHLAGANNEQFF. The CDR3, as DNA: TGTGCCAGCAGCGTTCACCTAGCGGGAGCAAACAATGAGCAGTTCTTC.